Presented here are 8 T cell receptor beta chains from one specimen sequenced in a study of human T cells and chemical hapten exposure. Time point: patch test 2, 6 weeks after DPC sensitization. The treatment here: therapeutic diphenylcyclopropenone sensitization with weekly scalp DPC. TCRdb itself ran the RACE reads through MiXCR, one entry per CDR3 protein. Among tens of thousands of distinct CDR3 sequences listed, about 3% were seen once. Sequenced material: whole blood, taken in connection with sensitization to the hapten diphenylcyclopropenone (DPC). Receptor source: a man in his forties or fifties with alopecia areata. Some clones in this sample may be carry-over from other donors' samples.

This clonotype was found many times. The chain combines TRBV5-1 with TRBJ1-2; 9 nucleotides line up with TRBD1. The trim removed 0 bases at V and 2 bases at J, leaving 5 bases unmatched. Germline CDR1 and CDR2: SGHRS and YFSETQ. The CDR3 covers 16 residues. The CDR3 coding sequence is TGCGCCAGCAGCTTGGGGACAGGGGTGTTGAACTATGGCTACACCTTC. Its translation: CASSLGTGVLNYGYTF. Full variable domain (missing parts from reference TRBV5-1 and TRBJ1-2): KAGVTQTPRYLIKTRGQQVTLSCSPISGHRSVSWYQQTPGQGLQFLFEYFSETQRNKGNFPGRFSGRQFSNSRSEMNVSTLELGDSALYLCASSLGTGVLNYGYTFGSGTRLTVV.

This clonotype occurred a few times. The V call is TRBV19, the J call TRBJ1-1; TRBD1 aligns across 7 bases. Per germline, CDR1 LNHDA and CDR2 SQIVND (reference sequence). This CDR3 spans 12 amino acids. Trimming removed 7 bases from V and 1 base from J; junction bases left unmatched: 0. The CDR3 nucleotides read TGTGCCAGTAACAGGGGGAACACTGAAGCTTTCTTT. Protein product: CASNRGNTEAFF.

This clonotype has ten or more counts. The CDR3 protein is CSGWDRNTGELFF. CDR3 bases: TGCAGCGGGTGGGACAGAAACACCGGGGAGCTGTTTTTT. V gene TRBV20-1 combines with J gene TRBJ2-2; TRBD1 agrees at 7 bases. Germline V lookup: CDR1 DFQATT, CDR2 SNEGSKA (reference sequence). The length of the CDR3 is 13 residues.

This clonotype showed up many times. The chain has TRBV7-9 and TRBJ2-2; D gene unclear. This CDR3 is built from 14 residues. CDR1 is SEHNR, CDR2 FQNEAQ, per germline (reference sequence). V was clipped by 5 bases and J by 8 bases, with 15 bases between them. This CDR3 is CASSPAATNGELFF. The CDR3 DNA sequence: TGTGCCAGCAGCCCGGCGGCGACAAATGGGGAGCTGTTTTTT.

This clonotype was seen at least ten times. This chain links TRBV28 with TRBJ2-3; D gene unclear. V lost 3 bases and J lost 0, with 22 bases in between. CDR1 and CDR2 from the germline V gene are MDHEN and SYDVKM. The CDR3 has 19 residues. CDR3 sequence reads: CASSFLGTIPPDSTDTQYF. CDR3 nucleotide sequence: TGTGCCAGCAGTTTTCTCGGTACTATTCCCCCGGATAGCACAGATACGCAGTATTTT.

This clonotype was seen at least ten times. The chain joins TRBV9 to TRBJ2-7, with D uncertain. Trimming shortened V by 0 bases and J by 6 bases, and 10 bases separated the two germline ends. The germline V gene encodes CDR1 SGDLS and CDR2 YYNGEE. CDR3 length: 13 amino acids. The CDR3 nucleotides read TGTGCCAGCAGCGTAGGTGTAATCGGCGAGCAGTACTTC. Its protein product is CASSVGVIGEQYF.

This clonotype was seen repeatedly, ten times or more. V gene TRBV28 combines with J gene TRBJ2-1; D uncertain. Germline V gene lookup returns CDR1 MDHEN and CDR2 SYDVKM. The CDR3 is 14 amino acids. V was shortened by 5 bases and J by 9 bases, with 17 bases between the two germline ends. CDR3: CASSPRALHREQFF. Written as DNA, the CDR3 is TGTGCCAGCAGTCCTAGGGCCCTACACCGTGAGCAGTTCTTC.

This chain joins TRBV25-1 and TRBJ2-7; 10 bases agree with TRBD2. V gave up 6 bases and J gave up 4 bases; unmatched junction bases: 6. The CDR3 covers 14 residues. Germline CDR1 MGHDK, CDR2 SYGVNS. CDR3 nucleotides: TGTGCCAGCAGCTTGCTTAGCGGGAGGTACGAGCAGTACTTC. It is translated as CASSLLSGRYEQYF.